The clone carrying this T cell receptor beta chain was picked up one time. These data belong to a study of blood T cell repertoires in COVID-19. The overall study: Italy, Spain and the United States were the sources of the convalescent and acute COVID-19 samples.

Authors' processing steps: For nucleated cells, counts were estimated from reference gene primer amplification. Libraries were prepared by immunoSEQ multiplex PCR; TCRdb keeps only in-frame clonotypes and omits some of them. D and trimming come from the DNA, and the V and J calls and clone size come from that table. Found here are over 45,000 clones, around 83% of them singletons; the top ten hold around 6%. CDR1 LGHDT and CDR2 YNNKEL come from the germline V gene (reference sequence). This CDR3 has 12 amino acids. V was clipped by 7 bases and J by 8 bases, with 14 bases between them. The chain uses TRBV3-1 (or the pseudogene TRBV3-2) and TRBJ1-2; possibly TRBD1 for D (6 bases). Specimen: peripheral blood. This TCR came from a woman older than 75 with acute or convalescent COVID-19. CDR3: CASTPGGLGYTF. For the CDR3, the DNA is TGTGCCAGCACCCCGGGGGGGCTCGGCTACACCTTC.